This T cell receptor (beta chain) was captured by sequencing in a study of CD8 T cells in Susac syndrome (dated by TCRdb to the late 2010s). For the study in its entirety: Repertoire sequencing was used to test whether CD8+ T cell activation and differentiation in Susac syndrome was antigen driven. CD8+ T cell repertoire clonality was compared between some 13 healthy donors, roughly 14 Susac syndrome patients and around 15 multiple sclerosis patients. General conclusions and limits of the study: The number of individuals in the TCR sequencing and HLA analysis was acknowledged as relatively small.

The CDR3, from cysteine to phenylalanine, totals 16 residues. Of the read, only the CDR3 DNA is kept; its 48 bases are in frame from base 1. V is trimmed back by 2 bases and J by 0 bases, and the junction contains 1 base that no gene match accounts for. CDR1 MNHEY and CDR2 SVGAGI were looked up in the germline V gene. A remark on this clonotype: No antigen is known for it. Within one base of it there is no much larger clone, and no base qualities were kept.

High-throughput TCR beta sequencing profiled peripheral blood CD8+ and CD4+ T cells from healthy donors, Susac syndrome patients and multiple sclerosis patients. Healthy donors were included as age- and sex-matched controls. Bulk CD8+ and CD4+ T cells were purified by magnetic negative isolation, while CD8+ TEMRA cells were enriched using FACS. Blood was collected in EDTA tubes and processed within 24 hours, with PBMCs isolated through density gradient centrifugation. PBMCs intended for TCR sequencing were frozen in liquid nitrogen and were later thawed in a 37 degrees C water bath. A purity of at least 90% was achieved for sorted or isolated CD4+, CD8+ and CD8+ TEMRA cells. RNA was extracted using the RNeasy kit, and roughly 0.45 to 1 microgram was reverse transcribed with random hexamers. The immunoSEQ multiplex PCR assay, covering 54 Vbeta and 13 Jbeta segments, was used to amplify TCR beta CDR3 regions. PCR amplification bias was corrected using a synthetic template baseline for primer optimization and computational correction. From the authors' description of their analysis: Only productive sequences were kept, with reads annotated to V, D and J genes according to IMGT and analyzed in immunoSEQ Analyzer. Clonality was computed as one minus Shannon entropy normalized by log2 of the number of productive unique sequences. For each patient and control, public and private clones were evaluated within the 100 most prevalent clones. Susac-specific clones were defined as absent from healthy and MS cohorts, approximately 1,000 published viral clones and other ImmuneACCESS disease sequences. The raw public data were reprocessed by TCRdb itself: fastp quality trimming at Q25, MiXCR clonotype calling, in-frame beta chains only. Identical CDR3 protein sequences are pooled into one entry, listed with their most common genes and DNA. TCRdb, not the original authors, processed these V and J calls. This sample has fewer than 150,000 distinct CDR3 sequences in its table, and 85% to 95% of those were observed once. The ten largest make up about 0.25% of the sample.

This sequence originates from a human donor in good health. The chain was built from TRBV6-5 and TRBJ2-2, with 9 bases aligning to TRBD2. Sequenced material: CD8+ T cells from PBMCs. CDR3 region: CASSYLAGTNTGELFF. The sequenced DNA is TGTGCCAGCAGTTACCTAGCGGGAACGAACACCGGGGAGCTGTTTTTT.